This T cell receptor (beta chain) appears in the sequencing data of a study of blood T cell repertoires in COVID-19. About the study: Spain, Italy and the United States supplied samples that represented acute and convalescent COVID-19. Sample material is recorded as cDNA or gDNA derived from T cells, B-cell-depleted T cells, or PBMCs.

Donors were grouped by their self-reported clinical history. Per the study methods: Estimation of nucleated cell counts was performed using reference gene primer amplification. Sequencing used immunoSEQ multiplex PCR; TCRdb keeps in-frame clones, though not all of them. Clone size and the V and J calls come from that table; the DNA yielded D and trimming. The data contain approximately 270,000 clones, about nine tenths of them singletons. Germline V gene lookup returns CDR1 ENHRY and CDR2 SYGVKD. V lost 3 bases, J lost 6 bases, and 15 bases lay in between. The length of the CDR3 is 14 residues. This clonotype was sampled from a human donor in a cohort exposed to, infected with or recovered from COVID-19 (not recorded which). The donor label of this sample is uncertain. This sequence joins TRBV10-3 and TRBJ2-7; a weak D match, TRBD1 (6 bases). Sequencing was performed on PBMCs or T cells enriched from blood (not recorded which). CDR3 sequence reads: CAISDLQGGREQYF. CDR3 bases: TGTGCCATCAGTGATTTACAGGGCGGGCGCGAGCAGTACTTC.